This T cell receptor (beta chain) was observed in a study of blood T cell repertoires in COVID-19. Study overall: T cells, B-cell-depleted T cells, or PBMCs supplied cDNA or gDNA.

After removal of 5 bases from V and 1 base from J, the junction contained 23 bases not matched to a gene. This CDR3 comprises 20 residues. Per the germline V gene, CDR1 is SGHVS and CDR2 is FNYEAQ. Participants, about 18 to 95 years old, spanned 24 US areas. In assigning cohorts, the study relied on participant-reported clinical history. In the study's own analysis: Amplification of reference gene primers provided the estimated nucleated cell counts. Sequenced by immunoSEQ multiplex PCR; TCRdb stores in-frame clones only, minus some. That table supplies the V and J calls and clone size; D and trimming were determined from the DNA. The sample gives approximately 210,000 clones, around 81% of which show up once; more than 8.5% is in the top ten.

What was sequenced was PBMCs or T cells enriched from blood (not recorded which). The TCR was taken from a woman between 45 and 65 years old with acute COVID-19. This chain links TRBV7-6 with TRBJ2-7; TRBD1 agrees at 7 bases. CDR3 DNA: TGTGCCAGCAGCACCCCCTTGGCTGGACAAACAGGGGTTGTGTCCTACGAGCAGTACTTC. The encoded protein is CASSTPLAGQTGVVSYEQYF.